The sequence of this T cell receptor (beta chain) was determined in a study of tumor-infiltrating lymphocytes in primary liver carcinoma. The input was 450 to 500 ng total RNA; TCR beta cDNA was made from it with a constant-region primer. Nested multiplex PCR, run for three rounds with slightly modified ARM-PCR, yielded TCR beta libraries. From the multiplex PCR reads, TCRdb called clonotypes with MiXCR, one entry per CDR3 protein. The sample has hundreds of thousands of distinct CDR3 sequences, about three fifths seen once; the top ten hold 15% to 20%. Germline DNA was also extracted, while the blood RNA originated from unsorted whole blood. No patient had received treatment, and all had chronic HBV infection. This clonotype was seen at least ten times. Its specificity is unknown. Study results and caveats: For tumor-adjacent and tumor-blood pairs, overlap was less than that seen for tumor region pairs. Since sampling was bulk and unsorted, CD4+ and CD8+ repertoires were not compared.

Specimen: peripheral blood. The clonotype was recovered from a woman aged 25-40 years with primary liver carcinoma and hepatitis B virus infection.

Here the CDR3 reads CASSPEQGAGRVNEQFF. CDR3 bases: TGTGCCAGCAGTCCAGAACAGGGGGCAGGGAGAGTCAATGAGCAGTTCTTC. V and J are TRBV28 and TRBJ2-1; TRBD1 agrees at 9 bases. The germline V gene has CDR1 MDHEN and CDR2 SYDVKM. Trimming cost V 5 bases and J 6 bases; bases outside gene matches: 14. The CDR3 spans 17 residues. Full variable domain (missing parts from reference TRBV28 and TRBJ2-1): DVKVTQSSRYLVKRTGEKVFLECVQDMDHENMFWYRQDPGLGLRLIYFSYDVKMKEKGDIPEGYSVSREKKERFSLILESASTNQTSMYLCASSPEQGAGRVNEQFFGPGTRLTVL.